This entry lists 3 T cell receptor beta chains sequenced from one sample in a study of Ad26.COV2.S vaccination and SARS-CoV-2 variants (dated by TCRdb to the early 2020s). Library preparation was by the immunoSEQ multiplex PCR assay. TCRdb stores this immuneACCESS table with in-frame sequences only. Part of the clones is absent; in the studies checked, under half of the shortfall reflects unresolved V genes, and no reason is known for the rest. The sample data list about 480,000 clones, and around 88% of these were observed just once. The ten largest clones add up to more than 10% of the sample. In the paper's terms, the treatment or condition label means: about 20 received Ad26.COV2.S at low or high dose, single or two shots; several received placebo; per-sample allocation not given. Repertoires of vaccine and placebo recipients were sequenced from samples collected on day 63 after the first injection.

Material: peripheral blood, obtained in a trial of Ad26.COV2.S vaccine versus placebo. These TCRs come from a person aged 18 to 65 who received the Ad26.COV2.S COVID-19 vaccine or a placebo.

This clone was counted a few times. The chain couples TRBV5-1 to TRBJ1-1; D may be TRBD1 (5 bases). Germline CDR1 reads SGHRS; CDR2 reads YFSETQ. V was pared by 6 bases and J by 0 bases, with 15 bases between. CDR3 length: 15 residues. The CDR3 spells CASMLGGTMNTEAFF. The CDR3 DNA is TGCGCCAGCATGCTCGGGGGTACCATGAACACTGAAGCTTTCTTT.

V is TRBV5-1 and J is TRBJ2-7; no definite D call. V lost 8 bases, J lost 1 base, and 10 bases lay in between. The germline V gene has CDR1 SGHRS and CDR2 YFSETQ. CDR3 length: 12 residues. The CDR3 protein is CASRSVSYEQYF. The DNA of the CDR3 is TGCGCCAGTCGATCGGTATCCTACGAGCAGTACTTC.

V gene TRBV6-1 combines with J gene TRBJ2-3, with 7 nucleotides matching TRBD2. Looked up from germline, CDR1 is MNHNS and CDR2 is SASEGT. The ends lost 1 base at V and 4 bases at J; junction bases unmatched: 2. This CDR3 region has 14 residues. CDR3 protein: CASSEGRGADTQYF. CDR3 in DNA: TGTGCCAGCAGTGAAGGTCGGGGGGCAGATACGCAGTATTTT.